The 28 T cell receptor beta chains reported below all come from one sample, sequenced in a study of T cell repertoires in cytomegalovirus infection. Each CDR3 protein is one row after TCRdb ran MiXCR on the reads. The data show approximately 750,000 distinct CDR3 sequences, with 35% to 40% seen just once and 2.8% held by the top ten. The sequencing sample was made of PBMCs. The receptor set was obtained from a human donor in good health (CMV status not recorded). Some clones in this sample may be carry-over from other donors' samples.

The V and J genes are TRBV28 and TRBJ1-1; the D gene is possibly TRBD1 (6 bases). The CDR3 extends over 16 amino acids. Germline CDR1 reads MDHEN; CDR2 reads SYDVKM. Trimming left V 7 bases short and J 6 bases short, with 24 bases between. CDR3 bases: TGTGCCAGCATCTCTCCGAGGGGGAGGGCATCGTCTGAAGCTTTCTTT. Protein: CASISPRGRASSEAFF.

The chain combines TRBV23-1 with TRBJ2-7, with no clear D. TRBV23-1 is sorted into the ORF group, with uncertain function. The CDR3 runs to 17 residues. V was trimmed by 0 bases and J by 3 bases, leaving 18 bases between them. In DNA form, the CDR3 reads TGCGCCAGCAGTCAATCCAAAGGGAAGGAAGATGGCTACGAGCAGTACTTC. Translating it yields CASSQSKGKEDGYEQYF.

This chain uses TRBV29-1 with TRBJ1-1, with D unclear. The CDR3 sequence is 13 residues long. The V gene's germline CDR1 is SQVTM and CDR2 ANQGSEA. V lost 4 bases and J 1 base, leaving 10 bases between the germline ends. The CDR3 protein is CSVVAQANTEAFF. In DNA form, the CDR3 reads TGCAGCGTTGTAGCGCAGGCGAACACTGAAGCTTTCTTT.

V is TRBV28 and J is TRBJ2-2; 10 bases line up with TRBD2. This CDR3 is built from 15 residues. Trimming at V came to 5 bases and at J to 4 bases, leaving 4 bases not matched to a gene. Germline-derived CDR1 and CDR2 are MDHEN and SYDVKM. CDR3 sequence (DNA): TGTGCCAGCAGTACCGGACTAGCGGTCACCGGGGAGCTGTTTTTT. Its translation: CASSTGLAVTGELFF. Filled out from reference TRBV28 and TRBJ2-2, the complete variable domain reads DVKVTQSSRYLVKRTGEKVFLECVQDMDHENMFWYRQDPGLGLRLIYFSYDVKMKEKGDIPEGYSVSREKKERFSLILESASTNQTSMYLCASSTGLAVTGELFFGEGSRLTVL.

This clonotype was observed a few times. This chain connects TRBV12-3 or TRBV12-4 to TRBJ1-2, with D hard to call. The CDR3 covers 14 residues. V was trimmed by 4 bases and J by 0 bases, leaving 9 bases between them. The CDR3 bases are TGTGCCAGCAGTTGGACGGAGACTAACTATGGCTACACCTTC. It codes for CASSWTETNYGYTF.

The chain recombines TRBV6-6 with TRBJ2-6, with 12 bases aligning to TRBD2. The V and J ends lost 0 bases and 2 bases, in that order; junction bases with no gene match: 2. Germline V gives CDR1 MNHNY, CDR2 SVGAGI (reference sequence). The CDR3 is 18 amino acids. As DNA, the CDR3 is TGTGCCAGCAGTTACTCACCTAGCGGGAGGGCTGGGGCCAACGTCCTGACTTTC. It codes for CASSYSPSGRAGANVLTF.

This clonotype was seen a handful of times. The chain is built from TRBV5-6 and TRBJ2-7; 7 nucleotides line up with TRBD1. V lost 4 bases, J lost 0 bases, and 4 bases stayed unmatched. The germline V gene has CDR1 SGHDT and CDR2 YYEEEE. This CDR3 is built from 14 residues. The CDR3 sequence is CASSDRDTSYEQYF. CDR3 in DNA: TGTGCCAGCAGCGACAGGGACACCTCCTACGAGCAGTACTTC.

This clonotype was counted a few times. This chain joins TRBV28 and TRBJ1-6; D unresolved. Germline CDR1 MDHEN, CDR2 SYDVKM. V was pared by 6 bases and J by 5 bases, with 11 bases between. CDR3 length equals 14 residues. The CDR3 protein is CASRKVLNNSPLHF. CDR3 nucleotides: TGTGCCAGCAGAAAGGTATTAAATAATTCACCCCTCCACTTT.

V usage is TRBV5-6 and J usage is TRBJ2-1; 11 nucleotides match TRBD2. The CDR3 sequence is 17 residues long. The trim removed 3 bases at V and 3 bases at J, leaving 8 bases unmatched. Looked up from germline, CDR1 is SGHDT and CDR2 is YYEEEE. CDR3 sequence reads: CASSWETSGTNYNEQFF. The CDR3, as DNA: TGTGCCAGCAGCTGGGAGACTAGCGGGACAAACTACAATGAGCAGTTCTTC.

This rearrangement joins TRBV6-6 to TRBJ2-7; 7 nucleotides agree with TRBD1. This CDR3 is 14 amino acids long. Trimming at V came to 7 bases and at J to 3 bases, leaving 9 bases not matched to a gene. CDR1 and CDR2 (germline): MNHNY, SVGAGI (reference sequence). CDR3 region: CASNQPGQNYEQYF. The CDR3 DNA reads as TGTGCCAGCAACCAACCGGGACAGAACTACGAGCAGTACTTC.

J is TRBJ1-6 and V is TRBV15, with TRBD1 identical over 7 bases. CDR3 length equals 15 residues. J gave up 0 bases and V 6 bases, and 2 bases lay outside the gene matches. In germline, CDR1 is LNHNV, CDR2 YYDKDF (reference sequence). DNA of the CDR3: TGTGCCACCAGGACAGGGAGCTCCTATAATTCACCCCTCCACTTT. It yields the protein CATRTGSSYNSPLHF.

The CDR3 bases are TGCAGTGCTAGACTCACCGGGGCCAATGAGCAGTTCTTC. Translating it yields CSARLTGANEQFF. V is TRBV20-1 and J is TRBJ2-1; D may match TRBD1 or TRBD2 (5 bases each). Per the germline V gene, CDR1 is DFQATT and CDR2 is SNEGSKA (reference sequence). V shed 2 bases and J shed 6 bases, with 11 bases lying between them. The CDR3 is 13 residues long.

For the CDR3, the DNA is TGCAGTGCTAGATCCAGGGGCCAAGAGACCCAGTACTTC. Protein: CSARSRGQETQYF. The genes are TRBV20-1 and TRBJ2-5, with a possible D match to TRBD1 (6 bases). V lost 2 bases and J 1 base, leaving 8 bases between the germline ends. Germline V gene lookup returns CDR1 DFQATT and CDR2 SNEGSKA (reference sequence). The CDR3 sequence is 13 residues long.

The rearrangement joins TRBV9 to TRBJ1-1; 7 nucleotides match TRBD1. CDR1 is SGDLS, CDR2 YYNGEE, per germline. The CDR3 sequence is 14 residues long. Trimming cost V 0 bases and J 10 bases; bases outside gene matches: 9. DNA for the CDR3: TGTGCCAGCAGCGTAGCTGGGGCAGGGGGGGGAGCTTTCTTT. Translating gives CASSVAGAGGGAFF.

The chain combines TRBV7-3 with TRBJ2-3; 7 bases map to TRBD2. CDR1 SGHTA and CDR2 FQGTGA come from the germline V gene. V dropped 0 bases and J dropped 2; count of bases not matched to a gene: 2. This CDR3 has 15 amino acids. CDR3 residues: CASSLTAGDTDTQYF. Written as DNA, the CDR3 is TGTGCCAGCAGCTTAACGGCGGGGGACACAGATACGCAGTATTTT. Full variable domain (missing parts from reference TRBV7-3 and TRBJ2-3): GAGVSQTPSNKVTEKGKYVELRCDPISGHTALYWYRQSLGQGPEFLIYFQGTGAADDSGLPNDRFFAVRPEGSVSTLKIQRTERGDSAVYLCASSLTAGDTDTQYFGPGTRLTVL.

This clonotype appeared a few times. The chain uses TRBV4-1 and TRBJ2-7; D is unresolved. From germline, CDR1 is MGHRA and CDR2 YSYEKL. CDR3 size: 14 residues. V lost 0 bases and J lost 9, with 15 bases in between. The CDR3 DNA sequence: TGCGCCAGCAGCCAAGAGGAGAGAAGCGCCAGGCAGTACTTC. As protein: CASSQEERSARQYF.

A few counts support this clonotype. This chain connects TRBV4-1 to TRBJ2-5; maybe TRBD1 (6 bases). This CDR3 is 14 amino acids long. Germline-derived CDR1 and CDR2 are MGHRA and YSYEKL. Trimming left V 0 bases short and J 4 bases short, with 9 bases between. The CDR3 region is CASSQETGRETQYF. The CDR3 DNA follows: TGCGCCAGCAGCCAAGAAACAGGGAGAGAGACCCAGTACTTC.

This clonotype has a handful of counts. This chain joins TRBV7-9 and TRBJ2-2, with D unresolved. Trimming took 2 bases from V and 3 from J, leaving 13 bases between them. From germline, CDR1 is SEHNR and CDR2 FQNEAQ (reference sequence). CDR3 length: 16 residues. CDR3 sequence (DNA): TGTGCCAGCAGCTTAAAGTACGGCAGAGACACCGGGGAGCTGTTTTTT. Translating it yields CASSLKYGRDTGELFF.

A few counts support this clonotype. J is TRBJ2-1 and V is TRBV9; 7 bases are shared with TRBD2. The CDR3 totals 15 residues. CDR1 and CDR2 from the germline V gene are SGDLS and YYNGEE. Trimming at V came to 0 bases and at J to 9 bases, leaving 9 bases not matched to a gene. CDR3 DNA sequence: TGTGCCAGCAGCGTAGGGTGGGACTGGGGGGGTGAGCAGTTCTTC. Translation gives CASSVGWDWGGEQFF.

The gene calls are TRBV28 and TRBJ1-5; a possible D gene is TRBD1 (6 bases). The CDR3 runs 14 residues. Trimming removed 6 bases at V and 1 base at J, with 10 bases between. CDR1 is MDHEN, CDR2 SYDVKM, per germline. The CDR3 DNA reads TGTGCCAGCAGCGGACAGTCCAGCAATCAGCCCCAGCATTTT. Its protein product is CASSGQSSNQPQHF.

The genes are TRBV5-1 and TRBJ1-2, with TRBD1 matching 10 bases. Trimming at V came to 1 base and at J to 11 bases, leaving 17 bases not matched to a gene. The CDR3 sequence is 17 residues long. Looked up from germline, CDR1 is SGHRS and CDR2 is YFSETQ. The CDR3 protein is CASSLTLTGQGKVGYTF. The CDR3, as DNA: TGCGCCAGCAGCTTGACCTTGACGGGACAGGGGAAAGTTGGGTACACCTTC.

This clonotype showed up just a few times. The V and J genes are TRBV12-3 or TRBV12-4 and TRBJ2-5; no definite D call. The V and J ends lost 2 bases and 5 bases respectively, with 9 bases between them. The CDR3 runs to 13 residues. The CDR3 DNA reads TGTGCCAGCAGTTTACGCCCCCGGGAGACCCAGTACTTC. This encodes CASSLRPRETQYF.

In its sample, this clonotype was seen a few times. The chain couples TRBV19 to TRBJ2-1, with D maybe TRBD2 (5 bases). CDR1 is LNHDA, CDR2 SQIVND, per germline (reference sequence). The CDR3 extends over 18 amino acids. V lost 2 bases, J lost 0 bases, and 17 bases lay in between. CDR3 sequence: CASSISAPGRRSYNEQFF. CDR3 bases: TGTGCCAGTAGTATAAGTGCTCCTGGGAGACGCTCCTACAATGAGCAGTTCTTC.

This clonotype was recorded a few times. The chain combines TRBV25-1 with TRBJ2-2; D may be TRBD2 (5 bases). CDR1 is MGHDK and CDR2 is SYGVNS in the germline V gene. V was cut by 5 bases and J by 0 bases, with 13 bases left in between. The CDR3 is made up of 16 amino acids. As DNA, the CDR3 is TGTGCCAGCAGTAAAGCAAACGGGGCGAACACCGGGGAGCTGTTTTTT. Amino acid sequence: CASSKANGANTGELFF.

A note on this clonotype: No DNA is shown, since the ends of the CDR3 on it are uncertain; the CDR3 is the one TCRdb lists. This chain uses TRBV6-1 with TRBJ1-5; TRBD1 reflects the table's D call only, with no check against the DNA. Per the germline V gene, CDR1 is MNHNS and CDR2 is SASEGT. Counting both end residues, the CDR3 totals 15 amino acids. The CDR3 loop is CASSDWGSSGQPQHF.

The CDR3 bases are TGTGCCAGCAGCCTACTAGGGGGATTGAACAATGAGCAGTTCTTC. Its protein product is CASSLLGGLNNEQFF. This sequence joins TRBV11-1 and TRBJ2-1; tentatively, D is TRBD1 (6 bases). This CDR3 has 15 residues. Per the germline V gene, CDR1 is SGHAT and CDR2 is FQDESV (reference sequence). V was cut by 5 bases and J by 5 bases, with 16 bases left in between.

The chain joins TRBV24-1 to TRBJ1-5; TRBD1 is a possible D gene (6 bases). Between the trimmed V and J ends, which lost 9 bases and 4 bases, there was a span of 27 bases. The CDR3 has 18 amino acids. Germline values: CDR1 KGHDR, CDR2 SFDVKD. The CDR3 reads CATVEGNSRDNQNQPQHF. DNA for the CDR3: TGTGCCACCGTTGAAGGAAACAGCAGGGACAACCAAAATCAGCCCCAGCATTTT.

This clonotype came up many times. The rearrangement uses TRBV10-3 and TRBJ2-3; no reliable D call. The germline V gene has CDR1 ENHRY and CDR2 SYGVKD. V shed 6 bases and J shed 2 bases, with 9 bases lying between them. The CDR3 spans 13 residues. The CDR3 DNA is TGTGCCATCAGGGGTGGTACCACAGATACGCAGTATTTT. This sequence encodes CAIRGGTTDTQYF.